These 25 T cell receptor beta chains came from one sample sequenced in a study of graft-versus-host responses after intestinal transplantation. Method: immunoSEQ multiplex PCR; TCRdb's copy keeps in-frame clones and lacks some. The repertoire holds tens of thousands of clones, with about 93% as singletons. The specimen comprised PBMCs, sampled roughly 120 days after intestinal transplantation. The receptors were gathered from a human patient who received an intestinal transplant, so some T cells may come from the graft donor.

This clone was counted a few times. The chain recombines TRBV5-4 with TRBJ1-1, with TRBD1 matching 8 bases. This CDR3 spans 17 amino acids. Germline V gives CDR1 SGHNT, CDR2 YYREEE (reference sequence). Losses at the gene ends were 4 bases for V and 0 bases for J; bases not matched to a gene: 11. Written as DNA, the CDR3 is TGTGCCAGCAGCCTCGACAGGGGTGGGTCCCTGAACACTGAAGCTTTCTTT. Its translation: CASSLDRGGSLNTEAFF.

The chain combines TRBV9 with TRBJ1-2; 7 bases fit TRBD1. CDR1 and CDR2 (germline): SGDLS, YYNGEE. The CDR3 runs 15 residues. V shed 0 bases, J shed 4 bases, and the junction held 6 bases outside the gene matches. CDR3 residues: CASSVEGAGGYGYTF. CDR3 DNA sequence: TGTGCCAGCAGCGTAGAGGGGGCTGGGGGCTATGGCTACACCTTC.

The CDR3 nucleotides read TGTGCCACCAGCAGAGGCGTTACAGGGGGAACCGGGGAGCTGTTTTTT. As protein: CATSRGVTGGTGELFF. The chain recombines TRBV15 with TRBJ2-2; 8 nucleotides align to TRBD1. Germline trimming cut 1 base from V and 5 bases from J; bases unmatched to any gene: 6. Germline loops: CDR1 LNHNV, CDR2 YYDKDF (reference sequence). The length of the CDR3 is 16 residues. Filled out from reference TRBV15 and TRBJ2-2, the complete variable domain reads DAMVIQNPRYQVTQFGKPVTLSCSQTLNHNVMYWYQQKSSQAPKLLFHYYDKDFNNEADTPDNFQSRRPNTSFCFLDIRSPGLGDTAMYLCATSRGVTGGTGELFFGEGSRLTVL.

The chain joins TRBV7-9 to TRBJ1-1; 7 nucleotides agree with TRBD1. CDR1 and CDR2 (germline): SEHNR, FQNEAQ (reference sequence). V lost 6 bases and J lost 0; bases outside the gene matches: 7. The CDR3 spans 15 residues. The CDR3 sequence: CASSPRQGVNTEAFF. The CDR3 DNA reads TGTGCCAGCAGTCCTAGACAGGGAGTGAACACTGAAGCTTTCTTT.

J is TRBJ2-1 and V is TRBV20-1; D uncertain. V lost 6 bases and J lost 7, with 10 bases in between. The CDR3 sequence is 11 residues long. Germline V gene data show CDR1 as DFQATT and CDR2 as SNEGSKA (reference sequence). Written as DNA, the CDR3 is TGCAGTGCCGGGCGGATGAATGAGCAGTTCTTC. This encodes CSAGRMNEQFF.

The chain combines TRBV10-1 with TRBJ2-1; D is perhaps TRBD2 (5 bases). Germline V CDR1 and CDR2: WNHNN, SYGVQD (reference sequence). The CDR3 has 12 amino acids. Trimming cost V 2 bases and J 6 bases, with 5 bases left between them. This CDR3 is CASSEGLNEQFF. The CDR3 DNA sequence: TGCGCCAGCAGTGAGGGACTCAATGAGCAGTTCTTC.

The sample holds a few counts of this clone. This sequence joins TRBV4-3 and TRBJ2-1, with 8 bases that match TRBD1. Germline assignment: CDR1 LGHNA and CDR2 YSLEER. This CDR3 spans 16 amino acids. V lost 4 bases to trimming and J lost 2 bases; unmatched junction nucleotides: 7. For the CDR3, the DNA is TGCGCCAGCAGCCCATGGACAGGGCAGACCTACAATGAGCAGTTCTTC. Protein product: CASSPWTGQTYNEQFF.

This clone showed up just once. The chain has TRBV7-2 and TRBJ2-1; D is possibly TRBD1 (6 bases). Germline CDR1 reads SGHTA; CDR2 reads FQGNSA. The CDR3 runs to 16 residues. Trimming stripped 2 bases from V and 12 bases from J, with 23 bases between. This CDR3 reads CASSLLLPGLGAGQFF. The CDR3 DNA follows: TGTGCCAGCAGCTTACTTCTTCCGGGGTTGGGGGCAGGGCAGTTCTTC.

The rearrangement links TRBV19 to TRBJ2-2; 9 bases agree with TRBD2. The CDR3 is 16 residues long. Per the germline V gene, CDR1 is LNHDA and CDR2 is SQIVND (reference sequence). J lost 5 bases, V lost 7 bases, and 11 bases had no gene match. CDR3 residues: CASTASGALGTGELFF. CDR3 sequence (DNA): TGTGCCAGTACGGCTAGCGGGGCGTTGGGGACCGGGGAGCTGTTTTTT.

This clone was seen only a few times. V is TRBV13 and J is TRBJ1-1; D is uncertain. The CDR3 loop spans 13 amino acids. Trimming left V 3 bases short and J 8 bases short, with 13 bases between. Germline lookup yields CDR1 PRHDT and CDR2 FYEKMQ (reference sequence). The CDR3 coding sequence is TGTGCCAGCAGCTTGGGCAAAGTGGGGGAAGCTTTCTTT. This sequence encodes CASSLGKVGEAFF.

This chain connects TRBV7-9 to TRBJ2-5; the match to TRBD2 covers 9 bases. Germline CDR1 SEHNR, CDR2 FQNEAQ (reference sequence). CDR3 length: 17 amino acids. Unmatched junction bases numbered 10, after V lost 1 base and J lost 4 bases. CDR3 nucleotide sequence: TGTGCCAGCAGCTTAGTAAGGGCGTTAGCGGGAGTAGAGACCCAGTACTTC. This translates into CASSLVRALAGVETQYF.

The chain links TRBV7-8 to TRBJ1-2, with D unresolved. The V end lost 5 bases, the J end lost 3 bases, and 16 bases lay between the germline ends. The CDR3 sequence is 15 residues long. The germline V gene encodes CDR1 SGHVS and CDR2 FQNEAQ. In DNA, the CDR3 is TGTGCCAGCAGCCCGCGCGGAGGAGTTGACTATGGCTACACCTTC. Translating gives CASSPRGGVDYGYTF.

This rearrangement joins TRBV29-1 to TRBJ1-1; possible D gene TRBD1, 5 bases. There are 10 residues in the CDR3. CDR1 and CDR2 from the germline V gene are SQVTM and ANQGSEA. The ends were cut back, 7 bases at V and 5 bases at J, with 8 bases in the middle. The CDR3 nucleotides are TGCAGCGGCAGGGCAACTGAAGCTTTCTTT. Its translation is CSGRATEAFF.

The chain employs TRBV19 and TRBJ1-5, with D hard to call. Deletions cut 4 bases from V and 10 bases from J, with 14 bases between. This CDR3 contains 13 residues. Looked up from germline, CDR1 is LNHDA and CDR2 is SQIVND (reference sequence). The CDR3 region has the DNA TGTGCCAGTAGTAATTCTGGAAGTTCTCCCCAGCATTTT. Protein product: CASSNSGSSPQHF.

Written as DNA, the CDR3 is TGCGCCAGCAGGCCATTGCCGGGACAGGACTACGAGCAGTACTTC. Its translation is CASRPLPGQDYEQYF. V gene TRBV5-1 combines with J gene TRBJ2-7; 8 bases map to TRBD1. The CDR3 is 15 residues long. J was trimmed by 3 bases and V by 5 bases; bases with no gene match: 10. Germline-derived CDR1 and CDR2 are SGHRS and YFSETQ.

V usage is TRBV4-1 and J usage is TRBJ2-5, with D perhaps being TRBD1 or TRBD2 (6 bases each). The CDR3 extends over 13 amino acids. In germline, CDR1 is MGHRA, CDR2 YSYEKL. Here the CDR3 DNA reads TGCGCTGGGGGGCTAGCGTTTGGAGAGACCCAGTACTTC. Its protein is CAGGLAFGETQYF.

The chain recombines TRBV6-5 with TRBJ2-5; D may be TRBD2 (6 bases). This CDR3 spans 13 amino acids. The germline V gene has CDR1 MNHEY and CDR2 SVGAGI. The germline V and J ends were trimmed by 6 bases and 7 bases, with 15 bases remaining between them. The DNA of the CDR3 is TGTGCCAGCAGAACCTCCCGGGGGATGACCCAGTACTTC. Protein product: CASRTSRGMTQYF.

The CDR3 sequence: CASSRTSGRASGTDTQYF. The CDR3 DNA reads TGTGCCAGCAGCCGGACTAGCGGGAGGGCCTCGGGTACAGATACGCAGTATTTT. This chain joins TRBV7-9 and TRBJ2-3; 15 bases are a match to TRBD2. V lost 5 bases and J lost 3; bases outside the gene matches: 9. The CDR3 spans 18 residues. From germline, CDR1 is SEHNR and CDR2 FQNEAQ (reference sequence).

This clone was counted a single time. The chain employs TRBV19 and TRBJ1-5, with 9 bases identical to TRBD1. J was trimmed by 0 bases and V by 6 bases; bases with no gene match: 0. This CDR3 is built from 14 residues. Germline V gene lookup returns CDR1 LNHDA and CDR2 SQIVND (reference sequence). CDR3: CASRTGGSNQPQHF. The CDR3, as DNA: TGTGCCAGTAGGACAGGGGGTAGCAATCAGCCCCAGCATTTT.

The CDR3 is CASSQEGLAGGPWTTDTQYF. The CDR3 DNA follows: TGCGCCAGCAGCCAAGAGGGACTAGCGGGAGGGCCCTGGACGACAGATACGCAGTATTTT. The genes are TRBV4-1 and TRBJ2-3; 16 nucleotides align to TRBD2. The CDR3 extends over 20 amino acids. CDR1 is MGHRA and CDR2 is YSYEKL in the germline V gene. Germline trimming cut 0 bases from V and 3 bases from J; bases unmatched to any gene: 9.

This chain connects TRBV6-5 to TRBJ1-6; 10 bases align to TRBD1. Per the germline V gene, CDR1 is MNHEY and CDR2 is SVGAGI. Unmatched junction bases numbered 5, after V lost 6 bases and J lost 6 bases. This CDR3 is built from 15 residues. CDR3 nucleotides: TGTGCCAGCAGCCGGTGGGACAGGGGTAATTCACCCCTCCACTTT. Translated: CASSRWDRGNSPLHF.

V gene TRBV6-1 combines with J gene TRBJ1-4; D unresolved. V was clipped by 0 bases and J by 0 bases, with 8 bases between them. This CDR3 has 16 residues. Germline CDR1 and CDR2: MNHNS and SASEGT. The CDR3 spells CASSEATVATNEKLFF. CDR3 bases: TGTGCCAGCAGTGAAGCGACGGTAGCAACTAATGAAAAACTGTTTTTT.

The chain has TRBV29-1 and TRBJ2-1; 9 positions agree with TRBD2. V dropped 7 bases and J dropped 0; count of bases not matched to a gene: 1. The CDR3 consists of 13 residues. The germline gives CDR1 SQVTM, CDR2 ANQGSEA. CDR3 coding DNA: TGCAGCGCGACTAGCGGCTCCTACAATGAGCAGTTCTTC. It encodes CSATSGSYNEQFF.

The V and J genes are TRBV7-8 and TRBJ2-7; D unresolved. Germline V lookup: CDR1 SGHVS, CDR2 FQNEAQ. Trimming left V 0 bases short and J 7 bases short, with 10 bases between. This CDR3 contains 13 residues. The CDR3 DNA is TGTGCCAGCAGCTTAGCGGTGTCTGGAGAGCAGTACTTC. Its translation: CASSLAVSGEQYF.

Only a few counts were recorded for this clone. This rearrangement joins TRBV10-3 to TRBJ2-1; 8 nucleotides line up with TRBD1. This CDR3 region has 13 residues. The germline gives CDR1 ENHRY, CDR2 SYGVKD. The ends lost 6 bases at V and 5 bases at J; junction bases unmatched: 3. In DNA form, the CDR3 reads TGTGCCATCAGGACAGGGGAGGACAATGAGCAGTTCTTC. Amino acids: CAIRTGEDNEQFF.